This TCR beta chain was sequenced during a study of tissue T cells after allogeneic stem cell transplantation. Repertoires were generated with immunoSEQ multiplex PCR, while TCRdb's copy carries only in-frame clones and drops some. The data contain approximately 47,000 clones, nearly 75% of them singletons. Study results and caveats: Motif-based clustering found tissue-specific repertoire signatures shared across patients, though few clones were shared. In patients and mice, blood and spleen missed much of tissue repertoire.

Regarding this clone: Antigen unknown. Mouse germline and gene names are used. The CDR3 end falls 1 residue outside the read, so it is completed with the germline J gene.

Trimming removed 4 bases at V and 5 bases at J, with 10 bases between. This CDR3 region has 13 residues. CDR1 KGHPV and CDR2 FQNQEV come from the germline V gene (reference sequence). The rearrangement links TRBV26 to TRBJ2-5; D might be TRBD1 (6 bases). Sequencing used sorted cells pooled from one or two spleens. The TCR was taken from a pool of C57BL/6 mice in good health. CDR3 DNA (partial): TGTGCCAGCAGTCAGGGGGAAGGAGACACCCAGTAC. Protein: CASSQGEGDTQY. The entire CDR3 protein is CASSQGEGDTQYF.